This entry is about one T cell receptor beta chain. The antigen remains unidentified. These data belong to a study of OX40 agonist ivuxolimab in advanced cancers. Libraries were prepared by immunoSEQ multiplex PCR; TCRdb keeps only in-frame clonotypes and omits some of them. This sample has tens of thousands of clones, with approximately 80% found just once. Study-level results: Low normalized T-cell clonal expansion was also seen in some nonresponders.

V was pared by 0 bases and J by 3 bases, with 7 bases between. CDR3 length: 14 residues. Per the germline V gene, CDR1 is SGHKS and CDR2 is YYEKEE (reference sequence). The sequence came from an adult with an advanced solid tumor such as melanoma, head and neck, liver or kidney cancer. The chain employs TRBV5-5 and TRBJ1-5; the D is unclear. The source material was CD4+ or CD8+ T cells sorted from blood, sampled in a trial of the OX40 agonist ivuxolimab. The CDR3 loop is CASSLGQDNQPQHF. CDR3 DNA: TGTGCCAGCAGCTTGGGGCAGGACAATCAGCCCCAGCATTTT.